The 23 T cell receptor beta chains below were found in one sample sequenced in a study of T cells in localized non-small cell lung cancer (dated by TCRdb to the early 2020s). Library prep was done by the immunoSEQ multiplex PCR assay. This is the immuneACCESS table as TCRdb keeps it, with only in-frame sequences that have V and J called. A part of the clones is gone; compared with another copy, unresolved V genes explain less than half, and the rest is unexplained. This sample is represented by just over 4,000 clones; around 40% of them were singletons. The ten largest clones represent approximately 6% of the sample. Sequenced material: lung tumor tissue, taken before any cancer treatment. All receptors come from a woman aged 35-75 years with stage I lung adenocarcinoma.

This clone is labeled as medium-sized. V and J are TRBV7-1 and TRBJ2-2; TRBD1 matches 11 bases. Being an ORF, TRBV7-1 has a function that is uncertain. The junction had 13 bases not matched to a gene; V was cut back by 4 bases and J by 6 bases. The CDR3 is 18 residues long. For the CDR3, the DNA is TGTGCCAGCAGCTTAACCCAAGGACAGGGGGCGCAGGCCGGGGAGCTGTTTTTT. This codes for CASSLTQGQGAQAGELFF.

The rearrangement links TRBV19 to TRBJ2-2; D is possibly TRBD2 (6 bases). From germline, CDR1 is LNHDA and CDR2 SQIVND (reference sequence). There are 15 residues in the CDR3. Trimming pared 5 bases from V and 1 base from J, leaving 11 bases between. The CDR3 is CASSPVSGNTGELFF. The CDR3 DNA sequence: TGTGCCAGTAGTCCCGTTAGCGGGAACACCGGGGAGCTGTTTTTT.

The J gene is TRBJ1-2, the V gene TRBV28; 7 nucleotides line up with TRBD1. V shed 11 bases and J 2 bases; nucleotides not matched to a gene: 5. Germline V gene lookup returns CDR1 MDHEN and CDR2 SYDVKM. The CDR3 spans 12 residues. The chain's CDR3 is CAAGGINYGYTF. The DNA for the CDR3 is TGTGCCGCAGGGGGAATCAACTATGGCTACACCTTC.

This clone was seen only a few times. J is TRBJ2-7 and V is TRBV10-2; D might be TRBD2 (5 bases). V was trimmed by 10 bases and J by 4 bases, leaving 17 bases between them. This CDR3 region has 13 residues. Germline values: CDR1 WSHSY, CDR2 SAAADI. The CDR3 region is CATLGVTLYEQYF. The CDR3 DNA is TGCGCCACCCTCGGGGTTACCCTTTACGAGCAGTACTTC.

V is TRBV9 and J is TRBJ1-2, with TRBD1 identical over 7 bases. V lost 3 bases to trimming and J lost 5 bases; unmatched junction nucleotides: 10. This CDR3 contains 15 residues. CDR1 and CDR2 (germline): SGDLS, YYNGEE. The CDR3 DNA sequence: TGTGCCAGCAGCGCTTCAGGGGGGCCCGCGTATGGCTACACCTTC. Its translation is CASSASGGPAYGYTF.

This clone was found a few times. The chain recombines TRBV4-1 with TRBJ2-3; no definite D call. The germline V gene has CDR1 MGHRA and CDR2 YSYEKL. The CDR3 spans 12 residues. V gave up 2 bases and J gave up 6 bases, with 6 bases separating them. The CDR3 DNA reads TGCGCCAGCAGCCAACCTAGGGATACGCAGTATTTT. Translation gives CASSQPRDTQYF.

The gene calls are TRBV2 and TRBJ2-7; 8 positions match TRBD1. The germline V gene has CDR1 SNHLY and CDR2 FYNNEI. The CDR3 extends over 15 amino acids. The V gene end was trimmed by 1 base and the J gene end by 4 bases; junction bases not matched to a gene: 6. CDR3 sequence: CASSEGPGQGYEQYF. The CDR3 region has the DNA TGTGCCAGCAGTGAAGGTCCTGGACAGGGTTACGAGCAGTACTTC.

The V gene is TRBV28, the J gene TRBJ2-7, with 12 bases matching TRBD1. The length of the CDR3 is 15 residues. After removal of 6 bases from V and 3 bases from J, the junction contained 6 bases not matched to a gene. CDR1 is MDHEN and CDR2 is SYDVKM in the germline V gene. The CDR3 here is CASRGQGASIYEQYF. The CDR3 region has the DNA TGTGCCAGCAGGGGACAGGGGGCGTCCATCTACGAGCAGTACTTC.

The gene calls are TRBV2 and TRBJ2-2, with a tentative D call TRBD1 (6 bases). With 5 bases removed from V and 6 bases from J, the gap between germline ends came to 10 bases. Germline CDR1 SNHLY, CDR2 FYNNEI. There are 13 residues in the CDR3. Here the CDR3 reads CASSPGVAGELFF. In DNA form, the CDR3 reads TGTGCCAGCAGTCCAGGGGTGGCCGGGGAGCTGTTTTTT.

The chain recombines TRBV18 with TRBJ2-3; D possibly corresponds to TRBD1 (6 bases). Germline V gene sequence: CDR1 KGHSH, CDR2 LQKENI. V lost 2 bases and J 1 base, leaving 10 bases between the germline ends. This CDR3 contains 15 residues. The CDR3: CASSPIAGGTDTQYF. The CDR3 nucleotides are TGTGCCAGCTCACCAATCGCAGGGGGCACAGATACGCAGTATTTT.

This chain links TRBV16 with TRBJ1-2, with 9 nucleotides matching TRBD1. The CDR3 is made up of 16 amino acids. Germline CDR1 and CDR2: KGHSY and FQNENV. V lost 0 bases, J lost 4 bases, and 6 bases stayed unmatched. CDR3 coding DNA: TGTGCCAGCAGCCAATCGGTTACAGGGGGCTCCTATGGCTACACCTTC. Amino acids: CASSQSVTGGSYGYTF.

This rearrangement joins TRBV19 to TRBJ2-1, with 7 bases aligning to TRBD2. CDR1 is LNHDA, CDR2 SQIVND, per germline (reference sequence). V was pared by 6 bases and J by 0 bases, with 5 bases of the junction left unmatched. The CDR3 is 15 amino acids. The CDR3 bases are TGTGCCAGTAGGGCTAGCGGTACCTCCTACAATGAGCAGTTCTTC. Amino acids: CASRASGTSYNEQFF. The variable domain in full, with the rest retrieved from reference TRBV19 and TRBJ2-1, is DGGITQSPKYLFRKEGQNVTLSCEQNLNHDAMYWYRQDPGQGLRLIYYSQIVNDFQKGDIAEGYSVSREKKESFPLTVTSAQKNPTAFYLCASRASGTSYNEQFFGPGTRLTVL.

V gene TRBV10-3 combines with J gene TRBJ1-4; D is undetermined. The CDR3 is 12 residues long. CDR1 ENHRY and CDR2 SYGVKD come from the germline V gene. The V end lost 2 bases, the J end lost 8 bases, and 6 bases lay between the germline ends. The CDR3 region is CAISETVEKLFF. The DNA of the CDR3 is TGTGCCATCAGTGAGACTGTGGAAAAACTGTTTTTT.

CDR3 DNA sequence: TGTGCCAGTAGTTTAGGACAGGGCCCCTTGGAGCAGTACTTC. Translated: CASSLGQGPLEQYF. This chain connects TRBV19 to TRBJ2-7, with 8 bases identical to TRBD1. The junction had 10 bases not matched to a gene; V was cut back by 5 bases and J by 7 bases. This CDR3 has 14 amino acids. The germline gives CDR1 LNHDA, CDR2 SQIVND (reference sequence).

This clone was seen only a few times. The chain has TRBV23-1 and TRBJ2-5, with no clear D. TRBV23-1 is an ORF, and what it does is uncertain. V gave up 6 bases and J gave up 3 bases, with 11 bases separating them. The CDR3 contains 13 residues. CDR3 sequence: CASSFSYKETQYF. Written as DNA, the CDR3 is TGCGCCAGCAGCTTCTCTTATAAAGAGACCCAGTACTTC.

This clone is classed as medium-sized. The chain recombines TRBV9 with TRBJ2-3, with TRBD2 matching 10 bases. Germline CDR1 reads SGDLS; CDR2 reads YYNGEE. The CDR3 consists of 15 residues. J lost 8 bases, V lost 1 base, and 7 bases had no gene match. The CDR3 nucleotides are TGTGCCAGCAGCGTACTAGCGGGAGAGGGGGGTACGCAGTATTTT. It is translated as CASSVLAGEGGTQYF.

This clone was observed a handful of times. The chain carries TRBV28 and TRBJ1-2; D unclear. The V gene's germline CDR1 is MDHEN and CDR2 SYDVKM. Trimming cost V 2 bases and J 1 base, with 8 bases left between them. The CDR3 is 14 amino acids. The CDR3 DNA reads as TGTGCCAGCAGTTTAGATGACGGTAACTATGGCTACACCTTC. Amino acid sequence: CASSLDDGNYGYTF.

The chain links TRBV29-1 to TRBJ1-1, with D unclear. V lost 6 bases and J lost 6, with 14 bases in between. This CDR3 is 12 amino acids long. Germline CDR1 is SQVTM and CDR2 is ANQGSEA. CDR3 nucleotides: TGCAGCGTCCGGTACGCCGGATCTGAAGCTTTCTTT. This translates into CSVRYAGSEAFF.

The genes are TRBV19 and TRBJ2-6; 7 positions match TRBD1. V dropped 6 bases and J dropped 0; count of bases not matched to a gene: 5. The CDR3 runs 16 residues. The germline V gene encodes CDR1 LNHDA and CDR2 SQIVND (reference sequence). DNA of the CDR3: TGTGCCAGTAGGCCGGGACAGATCTCTGGGGCCAACGTCCTGACTTTC. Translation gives CASRPGQISGANVLTF.

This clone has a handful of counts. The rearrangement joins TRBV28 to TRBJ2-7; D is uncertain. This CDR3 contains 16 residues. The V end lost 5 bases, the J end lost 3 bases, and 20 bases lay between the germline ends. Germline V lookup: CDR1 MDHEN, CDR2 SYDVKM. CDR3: CASSLLGFGQSYEQYF. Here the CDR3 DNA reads TGTGCCAGCAGTCTACTTGGGTTCGGTCAAAGCTACGAGCAGTACTTC.

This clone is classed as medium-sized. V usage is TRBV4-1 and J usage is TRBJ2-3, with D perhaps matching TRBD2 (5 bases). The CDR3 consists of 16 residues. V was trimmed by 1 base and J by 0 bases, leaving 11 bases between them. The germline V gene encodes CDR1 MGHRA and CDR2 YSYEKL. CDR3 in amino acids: CASSQGGRGSTDTQYF. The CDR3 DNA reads TGCGCCAGCAGCCAAGGAGGTCGGGGAAGCACAGATACGCAGTATTTT.

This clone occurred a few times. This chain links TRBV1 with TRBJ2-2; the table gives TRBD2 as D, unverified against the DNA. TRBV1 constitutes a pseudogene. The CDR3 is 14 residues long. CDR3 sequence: CASKTGEDTGELFF. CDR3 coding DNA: TGCGCCAGCAAGACGGGAGAGGACACCGGGGAGCTGTTTTTT.

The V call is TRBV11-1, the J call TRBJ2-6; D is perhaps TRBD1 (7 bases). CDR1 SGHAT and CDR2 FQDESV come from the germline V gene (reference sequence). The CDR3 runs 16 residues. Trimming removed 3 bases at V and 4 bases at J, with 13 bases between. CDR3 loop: CASSLEGAPGANVLTF. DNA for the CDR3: TGTGCCAGCAGCTTGGAGGGGGCGCCCGGGGCCAACGTCCTGACTTTC.